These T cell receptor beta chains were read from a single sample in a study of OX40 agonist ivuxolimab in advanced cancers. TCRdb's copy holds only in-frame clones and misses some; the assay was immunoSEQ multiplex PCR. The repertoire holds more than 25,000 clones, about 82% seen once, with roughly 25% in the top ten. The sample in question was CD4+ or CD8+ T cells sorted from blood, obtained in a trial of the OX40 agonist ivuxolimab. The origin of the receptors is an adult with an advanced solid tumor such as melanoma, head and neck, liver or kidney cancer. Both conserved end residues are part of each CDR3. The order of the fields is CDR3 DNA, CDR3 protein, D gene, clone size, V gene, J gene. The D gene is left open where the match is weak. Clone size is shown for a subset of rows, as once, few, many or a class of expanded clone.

DNA: TGCGCCAGCAGCCCAGGGACCTACAATGGGCAGTTCTTC
CDR3: CASSPGTYNGQFF
D: NA
size: NA
V: TRBV4-1
J: TRBJ2-1

DNA: TGTGCCAGCAGTCAGTTTCAGGGCGCTAGTTACTACGAGCAGTACTTC
CDR3: CASSQFQGASYYEQYF
D: NA
size: NA
V: TRBV25-1
J: TRBJ2-7

DNA: TGTGCCAGCAGCTTAGGACAGGGCCAAACCTACGAGCAGTACTTC
CDR3: CASSLGQGQTYEQYF
D: TRBD1
size: once
V: TRBV11-3
J: TRBJ2-7

DNA: TGTGCCAGCAGCCATGCGGACAGGGGGCTGTATAATGAAAAACTGTTTTTT
CDR3: CASSHADRGLYNEKLFF
D: TRBD1
size: NA
V: TRBV7-9
J: TRBJ1-4

DNA: TGTGCCAGCCTAAGGGGCGGGAGGAGAACAGATACGCAGTATTTT
CDR3: CASLRGGRRTDTQYF
D: TRBD2
size: NA
V: TRBV7-2
J: TRBJ2-3

DNA: TGCGCCAGCAGACGACTAGATTCTCCTAGCACAGATACGCAGTATTTT
CDR3: CASRRLDSPSTDTQYF
D: NA
size: NA
V: TRBV4-1
J: TRBJ2-3

DNA: TGTGCCACAGGGGGCATGTACAATGAGCAGTTCTTC
CDR3: CATGGMYNEQFF
D: TRBD1
size: NA
V: TRBV11-2
J: TRBJ2-1

DNA: TGTGCCAGCAGCGTAGGACTAGCGGCCTACGAGCAGTACTTC
CDR3: CASSVGLAAYEQYF
D: TRBD2
size: once
V: TRBV9
J: TRBJ2-7

DNA: TGTGCCAGCAGCTGGGGACTAGCGGGAGCCTTTGAGCAGTTCTTC
CDR3: CASSWGLAGAFEQFF
D: TRBD2
size: NA
V: TRBV11-3
J: TRBJ2-1

DNA: TGTGCCACCAGCAGATCGAGGGAATTTTTGAACACTGAAGCTTTCTTT
CDR3: CATSRSREFLNTEAFF
D: NA
size: NA
V: TRBV15
J: TRBJ1-1

DNA: TGCGCCAGCAGCTTGGAGGGACTAGCTGGAAGCTCCTACAATGAGCAGTTCTTC
CDR3: CASSLEGLAGSSYNEQFF
D: TRBD2
size: NA
V: TRBV5-1
J: TRBJ2-1

DNA: TGTGCCAGCGCTGGGCAGGGGTGGGATGAAAAACTGTTTTTT
CDR3: CASAGQGWDEKLFF
D: NA
size: NA
V: TRBV27
J: TRBJ1-4

DNA: TGTGCCATCAGTGAGCCGGGACGGACTGTCAATGAGCAGTTCTTC
CDR3: CAISEPGRTVNEQFF
D: NA
size: NA
V: TRBV10-3
J: TRBJ2-1

DNA: TGTGCCAGCAGCTCCGGACAGGGGTTCGGCACTGAAGCTTTCTTT
CDR3: CASSSGQGFGTEAFF
D: TRBD1
size: NA
V: TRBV7-3
J: TRBJ1-1

DNA: TGTGCCAGCAGTTGGGGGGGATCGAATGAAGCTTTCTTT
CDR3: CASSWGGSNEAFF
D: NA
size: once
V: TRBV6-5
J: TRBJ1-1

DNA: TGTGCCAGCAGCCCGACCGGGACAGAAGAGACCCAGTACTTC
CDR3: CASSPTGTEETQYF
D: TRBD1
size: NA
V: TRBV7-8
J: TRBJ2-5

DNA: TGTGCCAGCAGTTTATCGGGGGGTGGTGGGGCCAACGTCCTGACTTTC
CDR3: CASSLSGGGGANVLTF
D: TRBD2
size: NA
V: TRBV28
J: TRBJ2-6

DNA: TGTGCCAGTAGTATTGGACGGGGGAACACTGAAGCTTTCTTT
CDR3: CASSIGRGNTEAFF
D: NA
size: NA
V: TRBV19
J: TRBJ1-1

DNA: TGCGCCAGCAGCCAAGTTCTAGCGGAAACCTACGAGCAGTACTTC
CDR3: CASSQVLAETYEQYF
D: TRBD2
size: NA
V: TRBV4-1
J: TRBJ2-7

DNA: TGCGCCAGCAGCCAGGTAGGCGAGCAGTTCTTC
CDR3: CASSQVGEQFF
D: NA
size: NA
V: TRBV4-1
J: TRBJ2-1

DNA: TGCGCCAGCAGCTTGGCCCCATTAGTACGACACCTTGCCTACGAGCAGTACTTC
CDR3: CASSLAPLVRHLAYEQYF
D: NA
size: NA
V: TRBV5-1
J: TRBJ2-7

DNA: TGTGCCAGCAGCCTAGTCGGGGTGGGGACCTCGGGCTACGAGCAGTACTTC
CDR3: CASSLVGVGTSGYEQYF
D: NA
size: NA
V: TRBV7-8
J: TRBJ2-7

DNA: TGTGCCAGCAGCGAGAATGACAGGACAAAAAACATTCAGTACTTC
CDR3: CASSENDRTKNIQYF
D: NA
size: NA
V: TRBV5-5
J: TRBJ2-4

DNA: TGTGCCAGCAGCGTAGAGGGGCGGGTCGGCACAGATACGCAGTATTTT
CDR3: CASSVEGRVGTDTQYF
D: NA
size: NA
V: TRBV9
J: TRBJ2-3

DNA: TGCGCCAGCAGAACCGGGACAAGATATAATGAAAAACTGTTTTTT
CDR3: CASRTGTRYNEKLFF
D: NA
size: NA
V: TRBV5-1
J: TRBJ1-4

DNA: TGCAGCGTTGACAGGACAGGCCTCTATGAGCAGTTCTTC
CDR3: CSVDRTGLYEQFF
D: TRBD1
size: NA
V: TRBV29-1
J: TRBJ2-1

DNA: TGTGCCACCAGCAGAGATGTGGGGGCAGGAGAGACCCAGTACTTC
CDR3: CATSRDVGAGETQYF
D: NA
size: NA
V: TRBV15
J: TRBJ2-5

DNA: TGTGCCAGCAGTTTATTTCAGGGGCCGAACACTGAAGCTTTCTTT
CDR3: CASSLFQGPNTEAFF
D: NA
size: NA
V: TRBV28
J: TRBJ1-1

DNA: TGTGCCAGCAGGCTCCGGGACCTCCCCTACGAGCAGTACTTC
CDR3: CASRLRDLPYEQYF
D: NA
size: NA
V: TRBV28
J: TRBJ2-7

DNA: TGTGCCAGCAGCTTAGAGGGAGGAGCTGGATCCTACGAGCAGTACTTC
CDR3: CASSLEGGAGSYEQYF
D: NA
size: NA
V: TRBV7-2
J: TRBJ2-7

DNA: TGTGCCAGCAGTTTGAAGGATACCAATGAAAAACTGTTTTTT
CDR3: CASSLKDTNEKLFF
D: NA
size: NA
V: TRBV27
J: TRBJ1-4

DNA: TGTGCCAGCAGCTTGATGCCAGGGATGTCCTACGAGCAGTACTTC
CDR3: CASSLMPGMSYEQYF
D: NA
size: NA
V: TRBV5-6
J: TRBJ2-7

DNA: TGTGCCAGCCTCCGGGACGCTTGGGGTTTGAACACTGAAGCTTTCTTT
CDR3: CASLRDAWGLNTEAFF
D: NA
size: NA
V: TRBV28
J: TRBJ1-1

DNA: TGTGCCAGCAGTGGGGGGGATCTGTTTTTT
CDR3: CASSGGDLFF
D: NA
size: once
V: TRBV27
J: TRBJ1-4

DNA: TGCGCCAGCAGTGAGAGACTAGCGGGGACGGGCGAGCAGTACTTC
CDR3: CASSERLAGTGEQYF
D: TRBD2
size: NA
V: TRBV10-2
J: TRBJ2-7

DNA: TGTGCCAGCGATTGGGCGGGAGGATTAGACGCGGAGACCTTAGTTACCTACAATGAGCAGTTCTTC
CDR3: CASDWAGGLDAETLVTYNEQFF
D: TRBD2
size: NA
V: TRBV7-3
J: TRBJ2-1

DNA: TGTGCCAGCAGCTTCGAGTCAGCGGTAGAGCTAAGCACAGATACGCAGTATTTT
CDR3: CASSFESAVELSTDTQYF
D: NA
size: once
V: TRBV5-4
J: TRBJ2-3

DNA: TGTGCCAGCAGTATCGAGGGGACAGATACGCAGTATTTT
CDR3: CASSIEGTDTQYF
D: NA
size: NA
V: TRBV7-3
J: TRBJ2-3

DNA: TGCGCCAGCAGCCAAGGACTAGCGGGAGCTCGGGGGGAGACCCAGTACTTC
CDR3: CASSQGLAGARGETQYF
D: TRBD2
size: NA
V: TRBV4-1
J: TRBJ2-5

DNA: TGTGCCAGCAGTGTCTGGCACTCTGGGGCCAACGTCCTGACTTTC
CDR3: CASSVWHSGANVLTF
D: NA
size: NA
V: TRBV2
J: TRBJ2-6

DNA: TGTGCCAGCAGCCTAGCGGGAGCCGGGGAGCTGTTTTTT
CDR3: CASSLAGAGELFF
D: TRBD2
size: NA
V: TRBV7-3
J: TRBJ2-2

DNA: TGTGCCAGCAGCTTGGCACAGGGGATATCCTACGAGCAGTACTTC
CDR3: CASSLAQGISYEQYF
D: TRBD1
size: NA
V: TRBV5-8
J: TRBJ2-7

DNA: TGTGCCAGCAGTATGGGGATTTCCACTGAAGCTTTCTTT
CDR3: CASSMGISTEAFF
D: NA
size: NA
V: TRBV6-6
J: TRBJ1-1

DNA: TGTGCCAGCAGCTACTGGGACGGGGGAAAGGGCACTGAAGCTTTCTTT
CDR3: CASSYWDGGKGTEAFF
D: NA
size: NA
V: TRBV7-2
J: TRBJ1-1

DNA: TGTGCCAGCAGCTTAGGTGTGGGGCCCGGGGAGCTGTTTTTT
CDR3: CASSLGVGPGELFF
D: NA
size: once
V: TRBV13
J: TRBJ2-2

DNA: TGCAGCGTTGAAGACCCACCAGGGGGCGGGAGAATCCACAATGAGCAGTTCTTC
CDR3: CSVEDPPGGGRIHNEQFF
D: NA
size: NA
V: TRBV29-1
J: TRBJ2-1

DNA: TGTGCCAGCAGTCGGACAGGGGGGACAGATACGCAGTATTTT
CDR3: CASSRTGGTDTQYF
D: TRBD1
size: once
V: TRBV6-4
J: TRBJ2-3

DNA: TGCGCCAGCAGCCAAGCCCGGACAGCGGCTTTCTTT
CDR3: CASSQARTAAFF
D: NA
size: few
V: TRBV4-1
J: TRBJ1-1

DNA: TGTGCCAGCAGCCCCCCCCCGGGGAGGGGGGAGCTGTTTTTT
CDR3: CASSPPPGRGELFF
D: NA
size: NA
V: TRBV28
J: TRBJ2-2

DNA: TGTGCCAGCAGCGCGCCCCGTTCTGGGACAACGAACACCGGGGAGCTGTTTTTT
CDR3: CASSAPRSGTTNTGELFF
D: NA
size: NA
V: TRBV9
J: TRBJ2-2

DNA: TGTGCCAGCAGTTACGGGGGTAGCAGGGTCTACGAGCAGTACTTC
CDR3: CASSYGGSRVYEQYF
D: NA
size: few
V: TRBV6-6
J: TRBJ2-7